This T cell receptor beta chain was sequenced for a study of metastatic and nonmetastatic thyroid tumors. The CDR3 runs 15 residues. Germline-derived CDR1 and CDR2 are SGHAT and FQNNGV. Trimming stripped 0 bases from V and 2 bases from J, with 10 bases between. All patients reached thyroid surgery having received no treatment beforehand. The authors' processing: The authors used CDR3 differences across clinicopathological groups to build a distant-metastasis classifier for papillary thyroid cancer. TCRdb re-clonotyped the PCR reads through MiXCR. The V and J calls and clone size come from TCRdb's table, not from the authors' own analysis. The data contain around 18,000 clones, less than 35% of them singletons.

This sequence joins TRBV11-2 and TRBJ1-2; D is uncertain. Sequencing was done on a sample of tumor tissue. The TCR comes from a female donor with papillary thyroid cancer or a benign thyroid nodule (not recorded which). Some clones in this sample may be carry-over from other donors' samples. CDR3 sequence reads: CASSLDGNLNYGYTF. CDR3 in DNA: TGTGCCAGCAGCTTAGATGGCAATTTGAACTATGGCTACACCTTC.